These 5 T cell receptor beta chains share one sample of origin, sequenced in a study of blood T cell repertoires in COVID-19. TCRdb keeps only in-frame clones here, not all; method: immunoSEQ multiplex PCR. This sample has about 130,000 clones, with 88% found just once. The specimen was peripheral blood. All receptors come from a woman older than 75 with acute or convalescent COVID-19.

In this sample, this clone turned up a few times. J is TRBJ1-1 and V is TRBV25-1; D may be TRBD1 (6 bases). The CDR3 loop spans 13 amino acids. CDR1 is MGHDK, CDR2 SYGVNS, per germline. V was pared by 5 bases and J by 5 bases, with 12 bases between. This chain's CDR3 is CASSSTGWTEAFF. In nucleotides, the CDR3 is TGTGCCAGCAGTTCCACAGGGTGGACTGAAGCTTTCTTT. Using reference TRBV25-1 and TRBJ1-1 for the parts outside the CDR3, the full variable domain is EADIYQTPRYLVIGTGKKITLECSQTMGHDKMYWYQQDPGMELHLIHYSYGVNSTEKGDLSSESTVSRIRTEHFPLTLESARPSHTSQYLCASSSTGWTEAFFGQGTRLTVV.

The rearrangement links TRBV4-2 to TRBJ1-2; D not certain. V lost 0 bases, J lost 2 bases, and 7 bases lay in between. Germline CDR1 and CDR2: LGHNA and YNFKEQ. The CDR3 totals 14 residues. CDR3 coding DNA: TGTGCCAGCAGCCAAGACGCGGAAAACTATGGCTACACCTTC. Amino acids: CASSQDAENYGYTF.

The CDR3 region has the DNA TGCAGCGTTGGGAGCCAGGGGGCTTGGAATGGCTACACCTTC. Its translation is CSVGSQGAWNGYTF. V is TRBV29-1 and J is TRBJ1-2; TRBD1 matches 8 bases. CDR1 SQVTM and CDR2 ANQGSEA come from the germline V gene. The CDR3 contains 14 residues. Unmatched junction bases numbered 10, after V lost 4 bases and J lost 6 bases.

V usage is TRBV27 and J usage is TRBJ2-3; 7 bases map to TRBD1. This CDR3 region has 15 residues. The V segment lost 1 base and the J segment 1 base; nucleotides outside the gene matches: 2. Per the germline V gene, CDR1 is MNHEY and CDR2 is SMNVEV (reference sequence). CDR3 residues: CASSLFGQGTDTQYF. In DNA, the CDR3 is TGTGCCAGCAGTTTATTCGGACAGGGCACAGATACGCAGTATTTT.

The rearrangement links TRBV19 to TRBJ1-5; D remains ambiguous. This CDR3 has 12 residues. Between the trimmed V and J ends, which lost 6 bases and 0 bases, there was a span of 3 bases. The germline gives CDR1 LNHDA, CDR2 SQIVND (reference sequence). The DNA for the CDR3 is TGTGCCAGTAGCCATAGCAATCAGCCCCAGCATTTT. Protein sequence: CASSHSNQPQHF.